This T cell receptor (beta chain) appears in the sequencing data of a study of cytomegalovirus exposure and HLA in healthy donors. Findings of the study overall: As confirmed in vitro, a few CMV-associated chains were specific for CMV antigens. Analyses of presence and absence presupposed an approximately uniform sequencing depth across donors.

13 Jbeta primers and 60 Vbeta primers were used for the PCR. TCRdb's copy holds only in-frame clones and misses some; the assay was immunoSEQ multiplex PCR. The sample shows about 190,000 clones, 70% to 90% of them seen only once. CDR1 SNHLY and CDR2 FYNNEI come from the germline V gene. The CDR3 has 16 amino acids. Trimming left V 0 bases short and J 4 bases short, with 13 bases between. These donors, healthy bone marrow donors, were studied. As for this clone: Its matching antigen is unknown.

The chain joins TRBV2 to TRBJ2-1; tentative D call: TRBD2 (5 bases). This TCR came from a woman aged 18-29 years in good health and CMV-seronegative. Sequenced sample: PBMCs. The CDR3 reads CASSEAEGLGYNEQFF. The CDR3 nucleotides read TGTGCCAGCAGTGAAGCTGAGGGATTGGGGTACAATGAGCAGTTCTTC. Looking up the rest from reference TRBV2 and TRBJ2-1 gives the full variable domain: EPEVTQTPSHQVTQMGQEVILRCVPISNHLYFYWYRQILGQKVEFLVSFYNNEISEKSEIFDDQFSVERPDGSNFTLKIRSTKLEDSAMYFCASSEAEGLGYNEQFFGPGTRLTVL.